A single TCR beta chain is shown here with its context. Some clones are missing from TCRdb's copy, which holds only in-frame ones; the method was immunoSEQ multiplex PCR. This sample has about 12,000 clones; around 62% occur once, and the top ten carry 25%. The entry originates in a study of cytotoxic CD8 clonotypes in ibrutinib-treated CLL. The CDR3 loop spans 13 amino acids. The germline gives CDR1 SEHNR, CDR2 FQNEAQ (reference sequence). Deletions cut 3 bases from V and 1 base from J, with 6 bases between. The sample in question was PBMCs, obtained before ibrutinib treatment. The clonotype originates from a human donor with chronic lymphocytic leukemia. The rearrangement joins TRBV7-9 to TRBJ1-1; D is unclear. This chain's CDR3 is CASSFTGNTEAFF. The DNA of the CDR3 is TGTGCCAGCAGCTTCACCGGGAACACTGAAGCTTTCTTT.